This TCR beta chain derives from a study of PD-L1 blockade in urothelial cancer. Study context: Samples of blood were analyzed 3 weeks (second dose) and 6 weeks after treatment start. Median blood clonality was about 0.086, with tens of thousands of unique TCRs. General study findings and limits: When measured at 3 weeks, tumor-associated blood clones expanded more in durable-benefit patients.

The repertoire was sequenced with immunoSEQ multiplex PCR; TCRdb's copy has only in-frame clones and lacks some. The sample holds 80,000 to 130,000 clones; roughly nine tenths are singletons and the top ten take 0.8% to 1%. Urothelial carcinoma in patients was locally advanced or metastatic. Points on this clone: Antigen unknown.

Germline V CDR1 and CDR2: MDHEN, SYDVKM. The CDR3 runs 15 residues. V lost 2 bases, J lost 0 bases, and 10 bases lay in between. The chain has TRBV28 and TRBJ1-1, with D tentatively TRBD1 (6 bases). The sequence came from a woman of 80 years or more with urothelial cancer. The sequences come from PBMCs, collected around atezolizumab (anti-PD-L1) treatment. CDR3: CASSLQGPVNTEAFF. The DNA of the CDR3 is TGTGCCAGCAGTTTACAGGGGCCTGTGAACACTGAAGCTTTCTTT.